This T cell receptor (beta chain) was documented in a study of blood T cell repertoires in COVID-19. In its sample, this clone was seen once. Symptom resolution, clearance, or two negative PCRs marked donors in Cohort 3 as recovered. CDR1 SGHDT and CDR2 YYEEEE come from the germline V gene. V was cut by 2 bases and J by 0 bases, with 6 bases left in between. The CDR3 loop spans 13 amino acids. Sequencing used immunoSEQ multiplex PCR; TCRdb keeps in-frame clones, though not all of them. The sample lists a few hundred thousand clones; 86% were seen once. This TCR derives from a man aged 25 to 40 who had recovered from COVID-19. The specimen sequenced was PBMCs or T cells enriched from blood (not recorded which). The gene calls are TRBV5-6 and TRBJ2-7; no clear D gene. DNA of the CDR3: TGTGCCAGCAGCTTCCCAGGCTCCTACGAGCAGTACTTC. This gives the protein CASSFPGSYEQYF.